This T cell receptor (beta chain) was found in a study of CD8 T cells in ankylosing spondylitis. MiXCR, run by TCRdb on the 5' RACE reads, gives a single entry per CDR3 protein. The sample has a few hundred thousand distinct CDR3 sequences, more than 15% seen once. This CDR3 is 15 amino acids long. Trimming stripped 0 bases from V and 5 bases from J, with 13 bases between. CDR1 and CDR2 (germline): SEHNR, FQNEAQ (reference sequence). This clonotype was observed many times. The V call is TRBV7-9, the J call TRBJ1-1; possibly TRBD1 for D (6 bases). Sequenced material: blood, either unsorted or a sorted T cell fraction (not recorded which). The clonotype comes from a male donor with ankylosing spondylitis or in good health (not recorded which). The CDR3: CASSLAQGEGTEAFF. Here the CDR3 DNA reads TGTGCCAGCAGCTTAGCACAGGGTGAGGGGACTGAAGCTTTCTTT.